Detailed here is one T cell receptor (beta chain). Its antigen is still unknown. No clone much larger than this one lies a single base away; base qualities are absent. Collaborating institutions collected whole blood in K2EDTA tubes following their own protocols. Collaborator samples were shipped for TCRbeta analysis as frozen whole blood, isolated PBMCs, or DNA extracted from either sample type. This record belongs to a study of blood T cell repertoires in COVID-19 (dated by TCRdb to the early 2020s). Describing the broader study: Collaborator samples came from the United States, Italy and Spain and covered acute and convalescent phases of COVID-19. Where HLA class I and class II types were available, the types were taken from metadata supplied by the sample provider, not from assay-based typing. The material from the prospective study consisted of cDNA or gDNA derived from T cells, B-cell-depleted T cells, or PBMCs. Deeply sampled blood TCRbeta repertoires from subjects exposed to, actively infected with, or recovered from COVID-19 were included in the dataset. The samples were drawn from two sources: the first 160 participants of the ongoing ImmuneRACE study, and 950 to 1,500 subjects contributed by 6 global collaborators. Sample metadata almost always included a de-identified subject ID, COVID-19 status, age in years and sex. The repertoires were released in a freely available public database intended as a resource for research on the immune response to SARS-CoV-2. Overall study results and their limits: How much clinical and demographic metadata was included differed by source and by participant, and the metadata was provided uncurated.

The immunoSEQ Assay, a bias-controlled multiplex PCR, was used to amplify TCRbeta CDR3 regions from genomic DNA. Turning to the authors' computational methods: The number of nucleated cells in each sample was estimated by amplification of reference gene primers within the assay. Sequence reads were collapsed and filtered to measure the absolute abundance of every unique TCRbeta CDR3 rearrangement. For each sample, productive Simpson clonality was calculated by taking the square root of Simpson's diversity index across productive rearrangements. TCRdb carries this immuneACCESS record with in-frame sequences only. Its versions omit some clonotypes, under half of them owing to an unresolved V gene in the studies checked, with the rest unexplained. The DNA was the basis for D and trimming; V, J and clone size are from that table. For this sample the table gives 20,000 to 25,000 clones, of which around 67% were detected only once. The ten top clones hold roughly a fifth of the sample.

Germline trimming amounts to 7 bases on V and 4 bases on J, with 8 as the count of junction bases outside the gene matches. Reading from cysteine to phenylalanine, the CDR3 counts 15 amino acids. Only the CDR3 portion is preserved as DNA: 45 bases, with reading frame beginning at the first base. CDR1 and CDR2 (SNHLY, FYNNEI) derive from the germline V gene. The sample comprised peripheral blood. The chain was built from TRBV2 and TRBJ2-5, and 11 junctional nucleotides match TRBD2. This clonotype was sampled from a human donor in a cohort sampled during active or convalescent COVID-19. The CDR3 has the sequence CASTLGTSGRETQYF. The nucleotide sequence is given as TGTGCCAGCACTTTGGGGACTAGCGGCCGAGAGACCCAGTACTTC.